A single sample gave rise to the 29 T cell receptor beta chains below, sequenced in a study of early T cells in non-severe SARS-CoV-2 infection. TCRdb reanalysed the 5' RACE reads using MiXCR and keeps one entry per CDR3 protein. The sample includes tens of thousands of distinct CDR3 sequences, 4.8% of them seen just once. Sequenced sample: whole blood. All receptors derive from an adult who was a healthcare worker with PCR-confirmed SARS-CoV-2 infection or an uninfected control (not recorded which).

The genes are TRBV20-1 and TRBJ2-7; 8 bases are a match to TRBD2. V lost 6 bases and J lost 0; bases outside the gene matches: 7. CDR1 and CDR2 (germline): DFQATT, SNEGSKA (reference sequence). The CDR3 spans 14 residues. The CDR3 bases are TGCAGTGCCCGTCGGCGGGAGGACTCCTACGAGCAGTACTTC. Translating it yields CSARRREDSYEQYF.

This clonotype was found a few times. The gene calls are TRBV29-1 and TRBJ2-1, with a tentative D call TRBD2 (5 bases). The V gene lost 4 bases and the J gene lost 7 bases, with 17 bases spanning the gap. Germline lookup yields CDR1 SQVTM and CDR2 ANQGSEA. The CDR3 totals 14 residues. The CDR3 bases are TGCAGCGTTGTATTCGGGGAGATCTGGAATGAGCAGTTCTTC. Protein sequence: CSVVFGEIWNEQFF.

This clonotype was seen many times. V gene TRBV12-3 or TRBV12-4 combines with J gene TRBJ1-5; D ambiguous. The CDR3 length is 14 residues. V gave up 3 bases and J gave up 12 bases, with 18 bases separating them. The DNA for the CDR3 is TGTGCCAGCAGTTTCCTGAGCTTGTTTTGGGTCCAGCATTTT. Encoded protein: CASSFLSLFWVQHF.

The rearrangement joins TRBV2 to TRBJ2-4, with D hard to call. CDR1 and CDR2 (germline): SNHLY, FYNNEI. The CDR3 length is 14 residues. The V end lost 6 bases, the J end lost 5 bases, and 14 bases lay between the germline ends. CDR3 in DNA: TGTGCCAGCAGATTGACACCTACAGAAAACATTCAGTACTTC. Translating gives CASRLTPTENIQYF.

The chain carries TRBV11-1 and TRBJ1-2, with D unclear. CDR1 is SGHAT, CDR2 FQDESV, per germline (reference sequence). The CDR3 is 13 residues long. V shed 1 base and J shed 6 bases, with 9 bases lying between them. CDR3 sequence (DNA): TGTGCCAGCAGCTTAGGGAACAGTGATGGCTACACCTTC. Translated, it gives CASSLGNSDGYTF.

Ten or more counts support this clonotype. This chain uses TRBV5-1 with TRBJ2-6; D call uncertain. Germline CDR1 and CDR2: SGHRS and YFSETQ. V lost 4 bases and J lost 1, with 3 bases in between. CDR3 size: 13 residues. Here the CDR3 DNA reads TGCGCCAGCAGCCCATCTGGGGCCAACGTCCTGACTTTC. This encodes CASSPSGANVLTF. The full variable domain, with the rest looked up from reference TRBV5-1 and TRBJ2-6, is KAGVTQTPRYLIKTRGQQVTLSCSPISGHRSVSWYQQTPGQGLQFLFEYFSETQRNKGNFPGRFSGRQFSNSRSEMNVSTLELGDSALYLCASSPSGANVLTFGAGSRLTVL.

This clonotype was recorded at least ten times. The CDR3 bases are TGCGCCATCCTAGTGCTGGCAGTTTCTGGCTACACCTTC. It yields the protein CAILVLAVSGYTF. This sequence joins TRBV5-1 and TRBJ1-2, with D unclear. V dropped 9 bases and J dropped 7 bases, with 19 bases sitting between them. The CDR3 has 13 residues. Germline V gives CDR1 SGHRS, CDR2 YFSETQ.

This clonotype has ten or more counts. V and J are TRBV29-1 and TRBJ1-1; TRBD1 agrees at 7 bases. The CDR3 extends over 14 amino acids. Unmatched junction bases numbered 9, after V lost 2 bases and J lost 6 bases. Germline CDR1 SQVTM, CDR2 ANQGSEA. CDR3 coding DNA: TGCAGCGTTGAAACCCCTACAGGGGCAGCTGAAGCTTTCTTT. Its translation: CSVETPTGAAEAFF.

The V gene is TRBV19, the J gene TRBJ2-2; TRBD2 agrees at 10 bases. The CDR3 has 14 amino acids. V shed 6 bases, J shed 3 bases, and the junction held 1 base outside the gene matches. Looked up from germline, CDR1 is LNHDA and CDR2 is SQIVND (reference sequence). The CDR3 DNA reads as TGTGCCAGTAGAACTAGCGGGGACACCGGGGAGCTGTTTTTT. It specifies CASRTSGDTGELFF.

This clonotype was observed many times. J is TRBJ2-3 and V is TRBV7-9; D may correspond to TRBD1 or TRBD2 (5 bases each). There are 14 residues in the CDR3. V was cut by 1 base and J by 9 bases, with 14 bases left in between. Germline CDR1 SEHNR, CDR2 FQNEAQ (reference sequence). In DNA form, the CDR3 reads TGTGCCAGCAGCTTAGAAGAGCGTGGGGGAACGCAGTATTTT. This codes for CASSLEERGGTQYF.

This clonotype was counted between two and nine times. This chain connects TRBV7-2 to TRBJ2-1; 12 bases agree with TRBD2. With 4 bases clipped from V and 6 bases from J, the junction kept 7 bases outside the gene matches. This CDR3 has 16 residues. Germline assignment: CDR1 SGHTA and CDR2 FQGNSA. CDR3 protein: CASSYRPSGGVNEQFF. The CDR3 DNA sequence: TGTGCCAGCAGCTACAGGCCTAGCGGGGGGGTCAATGAGCAGTTCTTC.

This clonotype was observed many times. The chain is built from TRBV19 and TRBJ2-6, with 7 nucleotides matching TRBD2. In germline, CDR1 is LNHDA, CDR2 SQIVND (reference sequence). The J segment lost 3 bases and the V segment lost 3 bases, leaving 5 bases of the junction unmatched. This CDR3 comprises 16 residues. CDR3 coding DNA: TGTGCCAGTAGTATGGGCGGGAGAGTTGGGGCCAACGTCCTGACTTTC. Residues: CASSMGGRVGANVLTF.

This clonotype was observed many times. The chain links TRBV15 to TRBJ1-1; unclear D gene. Looked up from germline, CDR1 is LNHNV and CDR2 is YYDKDF (reference sequence). With 3 bases removed from V and 3 bases from J, the gap between germline ends came to 11 bases. The CDR3 length is 14 residues. For the CDR3, the DNA is TGTGCCACCAGCAGTCGTCATATGGACACTGAAGCTTTCTTT. Translated: CATSSRHMDTEAFF. Based on the CDR3 plus reference TRBV15 and TRBJ1-1, the full variable domain is DAMVIQNPRYQVTQFGKPVTLSCSQTLNHNVMYWYQQKSSQAPKLLFHYYDKDFNNEADTPDNFQSRRPNTSFCFLDIRSPGLGDTAMYLCATSSRHMDTEAFFGQGTRLTVV.

This clonotype occurred many times. The genes are TRBV4-1 and TRBJ2-1, with 9 bases matching TRBD1. There are 16 residues in the CDR3. After removal of 1 base from V and 4 bases from J, the junction contained 5 bases not matched to a gene. CDR1 MGHRA and CDR2 YSYEKL come from the germline V gene. The CDR3 nucleotides read TGCGCCAGCAGCCAAGTCGTGACAGGGGGTTACAATGAGCAGTTCTTC. This gives the protein CASSQVVTGGYNEQFF.

This clonotype was seen at least ten times. The V gene is TRBV28, the J gene TRBJ2-3; a possible D gene is TRBD1 (6 bases). Trimming removed 5 bases at V and 2 bases at J, with 11 bases between. The CDR3 has 14 residues. Germline V gene sequence: CDR1 MDHEN, CDR2 SYDVKM. This CDR3 is CASSPGTNTDTQYF. The CDR3 nucleotides are TGTGCCAGCAGTCCCGGGACAAACACAGATACGCAGTATTTT.

The rearrangement joins TRBV3-1 to TRBJ2-5; no reliable D call. The CDR3 spans 13 residues. Trimming cost V 3 bases and J 4 bases, with 9 bases left between them. The germline V gene encodes CDR1 LGHDT and CDR2 YNNKEL (reference sequence). As DNA, the CDR3 is TGTGCCAGCAGCCATCGAAGCGCAGAGACCCAGTACTTC. As protein: CASSHRSAETQYF.

This chain links TRBV7-8 with TRBJ2-7; possibly TRBD1 for D (6 bases). Germline V CDR1 and CDR2: SGHVS, FQNEAQ. The V end was cut by 5 bases, the J end by 5 bases, with 19 bases between. The CDR3 consists of 15 residues. This chain's CDR3 is CASSIRDTIRDEQYF. The CDR3 DNA sequence: TGTGCCAGCAGCATAAGGGACACTATTCGGGACGAGCAGTACTTC. Complete variable domain (other parts from reference TRBV7-8 and TRBJ2-7): GAGVSQSPRYKVAKRGQDVALRCDPISGHVSLFWYQQALGQGPEFLTYFQNEAQLDKSGLPSDRFFAERPEGSVSTLKIQRTQQEDSAVYLCASSIRDTIRDEQYFGPGTRLTVT.

This clonotype has just a few counts. The chain couples TRBV19 to TRBJ2-5; tentative D call: TRBD2 (6 bases). CDR1 and CDR2 (germline): LNHDA, SQIVND (reference sequence). Trimming took off 0 bases at V and 4 bases at J, with 12 bases between the two ends. The CDR3 is 15 amino acids. This CDR3 is CASSIEGLASETQYF. DNA of the CDR3: TGTGCCAGTAGTATAGAGGGCCTAGCGTCAGAGACCCAGTACTTC.

The chain is built from TRBV20-1 and TRBJ2-4; maybe TRBD1 (6 bases). The CDR3 is 14 amino acids. V lost 6 bases and J 0 bases, leaving 12 bases between the germline ends. Per the germline V gene, CDR1 is DFQATT and CDR2 is SNEGSKA (reference sequence). In DNA form, the CDR3 reads TGCAGTGCCCCACAGGGTAGAGCCAAAAACATTCAGTACTTC. This translates into CSAPQGRAKNIQYF.

There are a few counts of this clonotype. The J gene is TRBJ1-1, the V gene TRBV7-9, with D possibly being TRBD1 (5 bases). The CDR3 extends over 15 amino acids. Germline CDR1 is SEHNR and CDR2 is FQNEAQ (reference sequence). V was cut by 1 base and J by 2 bases, with 11 bases left in between. The CDR3 coding sequence is TGTGCCAGCAGCTTAGTGGGGCAGCGAAACACTGAAGCTTTCTTT. Encoded protein: CASSLVGQRNTEAFF. Full variable domain (missing parts from reference TRBV7-9 and TRBJ1-1): DTGVSQNPRHKITKRGQNVTFRCDPISEHNRLYWYRQTLGQGPEFLTYFQNEAQLEKSRLLSDRFSAERPKGSFSTLEIQRTEQGDSAMYLCASSLVGQRNTEAFFGQGTRLTVV.

The table lists this clonotype with many counts. The rearrangement uses TRBV9 and TRBJ2-6, with a weak D call TRBD1 (6 bases). The CDR3 loop spans 15 amino acids. Deletions cut 3 bases from V and 1 base from J, with 8 bases between. Germline V gene sequence: CDR1 SGDLS, CDR2 YYNGEE. The CDR3 bases are TGTGCCAGCAGCGCACAGGGATCTGGGGCCAACGTCCTGACTTTC. Its translation: CASSAQGSGANVLTF.

The V gene is TRBV12-3 or TRBV12-4, the J gene TRBJ1-6, with 7 bases identical to TRBD1. The CDR3 has 14 amino acids. V lost 3 bases, J lost 8 bases, and 4 bases stayed unmatched. CDR3 DNA sequence: TGTGCCAGCAGTTTGCGACAGGGCGATTCACCCCTCCACTTT. Translating it yields CASSLRQGDSPLHF.

This clonotype was detected a few times. The CDR3 DNA sequence: TGCGCCAGCAGCCCAAGACAGGGGGGCAGCACAGATACGCAGTATTTT. It translates to CASSPRQGGSTDTQYF. The V and J genes are TRBV5-1 and TRBJ2-3; 9 nucleotides line up with TRBD1. The CDR3 is made up of 16 amino acids. V lost 4 bases to trimming and J lost 0 bases; unmatched junction nucleotides: 6. Per germline, CDR1 SGHRS and CDR2 YFSETQ.

At least ten counts were recorded for this clonotype. The CDR3 is CASSPQGRASGANVLTF. CDR3 DNA: TGTGCCAGCAGCCCTCAGGGGAGAGCCTCTGGGGCCAACGTCCTGACTTTC. The rearrangement uses TRBV7-3 and TRBJ2-6; maybe TRBD1 (6 bases). The germline V gene has CDR1 SGHTA and CDR2 FQGTGA. V was shortened by 5 bases and J by 0 bases, with 14 bases between the two germline ends. The CDR3 contains 17 residues.

This clonotype has a count of ten or more. The rearrangement links TRBV12-5 to TRBJ1-1, with no clear D. Germline CDR1 and CDR2: LGHNT and FRNRAP. The CDR3 sequence is 13 residues long. V gave up 1 base and J gave up 9 bases, with 12 bases separating them. The CDR3 DNA is TGTGCTAGTGGTTTGGGACTCGAAGGGAAAGCTTTCTTT. It is translated as CASGLGLEGKAFF.

This clonotype was found many times. V and J are TRBV12-3 or TRBV12-4 and TRBJ1-1, with 11 bases that match TRBD1. Trimming removed 5 bases from V and 4 bases from J; junction bases left unmatched: 6. The CDR3 is 15 residues long. The CDR3 loop reads CASSTAGTGGTEAFF. CDR3 DNA: TGTGCCAGCAGTACCGCCGGGACAGGGGGCACTGAAGCTTTCTTT.

A remark on this clonotype: A much larger clone is a single base away; this may be a read error. The V call is TRBV18, the J call TRBJ2-5, with 13 bases fitting TRBD2. The CDR3 runs 15 residues. Germline V gene lookup returns CDR1 KGHSH and CDR2 LQKENI. CDR3 sequence (DNA): TGTGCCAGCTCAAGGGGACTAGCGGGACCAGAGGCCCAGTACTTC. Its translation is CASSRGLAGPEAQYF.

The chain joins TRBV3-1 to TRBJ1-1, with D possibly matching TRBD1 (5 bases). Looked up from germline, CDR1 is LGHDT and CDR2 is YNNKEL (reference sequence). The V end lost 5 bases, the J end lost 4 bases, and 11 bases lay between the germline ends. This CDR3 spans 13 amino acids. The DNA of the CDR3 is TGTGCCAGCAGCAACCGCGGGGGCACTGAAGCTTTCTTT. Translated: CASSNRGGTEAFF.

Many counts were recorded for this clonotype. The chain employs TRBV20-1 and TRBJ1-1; D possibly corresponds to TRBD1 (6 bases). Germline V gene sequence: CDR1 DFQATT, CDR2 SNEGSKA (reference sequence). Deletions cut 0 bases from V and 7 bases from J, with 12 bases between. This CDR3 region has 13 residues. CDR3 sequence (DNA): TGCAGTGCTAGAGATGGACAGCAACTTGAAGCTTTCTTT. Its translation is CSARDGQQLEAFF.